A selection of T cell receptor beta chains follows, all from one sample in a study of immune evolution from preneoplasia to lung adenocarcinoma. The table came from immunoSEQ multiplex PCR; TCRdb's copy has only in-frame clones and leaves some out. The sample holds roughly 38,000 clones, roughly 68% seen once. The sequenced material came from FFPE invasive lung adenocarcinoma tissue. These receptors came from a person aged 55 to 75 with lung adenocarcinoma. The CDR3 runs from the conserved cysteine through the conserved F or W.

j_call v_call cdr3_aa
TRBJ2-2 TRBV11-2 CASSPNRGGVNTGELFF
TRBJ1-1 TRBV13 CASSSSGTDTEAFF
TRBJ2-5 TRBV18 CASSPLQGAQETQYF
TRBJ2-2 TRBV28 CASRGQLNTGELFF
TRBJ2-2 TRBV4-1 CASSPRWSWENTGELFF
TRBJ2-5 TRBV11-3 CASSRGWTETQYF
TRBJ1-2 TRBV28 CASSRTAINYGYTF
TRBJ2-1 TRBV6-1 CASGYNEQFF
TRBJ2-5 TRBV2 CASSVGFHPQETQYF
TRBJ2-7 TRBV12-5 CASGSPGGPYEQYF
TRBJ2-5 TRBV18 CASSPRGRLQETQYF
. TRBV27 CASSFTMTGGRRYEQYF
TRBJ2-3 TRBV18 CASSSGTSGSRITDTQYF
TRBJ1-1 TRBV7-9 CASTLREPNTEAFF
TRBJ2-1 TRBV18 CASSLGTDVFDEQFF
TRBJ2-7 TRBV11-2 CASSFGQVYEQYF
TRBJ2-1 TRBV7-2 CASSLRGSYNEQFF
TRBJ2-1 TRBV28 CASSLLYNEQFF
TRBJ1-1 TRBV28 CASSLPADSYMNTEAFF
TRBJ2-1 TRBV28 CASSPGGTAISSFF
TRBJ1-3 TRBV11-3 CASSSGAIGNTIYF
TRBJ1-1 TRBV6-5 CASSYSTRANTEAFF
TRBJ1-4 TRBV29-1 CSVRDRNNEKLFF
TRBJ2-2 TRBV6-4 CASSDPRREGRNTGELFF
TRBJ2-5 TRBV19 CASSRASGQETQYF
TRBJ2-7 TRBV15 CATSRSEYGEQYF
TRBJ1-1 TRBV25-1 CASSSLDRENTEAFF
TRBJ1-1 TRBV4-2 CASSPGRGQSSTEAFF
TRBJ1-4 TRBV4-1 CASSQDQQGGEKLFF
TRBJ2-7 TRBV2 CASSRPGQGAGEQYF
TRBJ2-7 TRBV19 CASQRARYYEQYF
TRBJ2-7 TRBV7-9 CASSLPGLGSYEQYF
TRBJ2-1 TRBV29-1 CSGGQAGWNEQFF
TRBJ2-5 TRBV29-1 CSVVPVIGQGAQETQYF
TRBJ2-2 TRBV6-4 CASSLGGSATGELFF
TRBJ2-3 TRBV29-1 CSVGTPLLAGADTQYF
TRBJ1-3 TRBV28 CASSLADRGNTIYF
TRBJ2-2 TRBV7-9 CASSSPGGMKHGELFF
TRBJ1-3 TRBV6-1 CAMTGYGNTIYF
TRBJ2-7 TRBV9 CASSVVGTARTYEQYF
TRBJ2-1 TRBV27 CASSPSGRAYNEQFF
TRBJ2-7 TRBV28 CASSLGTPPYEQYF
TRBJ2-1 TRBV11-3 CASSLRPYYNEQFF
TRBJ1-5 TRBV2 CASSETVIGNQPQHF
TRBJ1-4 TRBV5-1 CASSGGQGGEKLFF
TRBJ2-7 TRBV30 CAWKQGAGYEQYF